This TCR beta chain was found in a study of cytomegalovirus exposure and HLA in healthy donors. A remark on this clone: No antigen is known for it.

With 60 Vbeta and 13 Jbeta primers, the PCR was carried out. Using immunoSEQ multiplex PCR, the repertoire was profiled, and TCRdb retains in-frame clones only, with some absent. The sample's table shows 100,000 to 150,000 clones. Though nominally healthy at sampling, donors likely had unrecorded immune exposures. Points from the study as a whole: Donors were assumed by presence/absence analyses to have roughly uniform sequencing depth. The sole available immune exposure information was CMV serostatus.

The sequence came from a man between 18 and 35 years old in good health and CMV-seronegative. Input material: PBMCs.

The CDR3, as DNA: TGTGCCAGCAGCGAGGGGGCTAGTCAGCCCCAGCATTTT. Encoded protein: CASSEGASQPQHF. This chain connects TRBV9 to TRBJ1-5, with 7 bases identical to TRBD1. Germline V lookup: CDR1 SGDLS, CDR2 YYNGEE. The CDR3 extends over 13 amino acids. V trimming: 3 bases; J trimming: 6 bases; junction bases outside the gene matches: 3.